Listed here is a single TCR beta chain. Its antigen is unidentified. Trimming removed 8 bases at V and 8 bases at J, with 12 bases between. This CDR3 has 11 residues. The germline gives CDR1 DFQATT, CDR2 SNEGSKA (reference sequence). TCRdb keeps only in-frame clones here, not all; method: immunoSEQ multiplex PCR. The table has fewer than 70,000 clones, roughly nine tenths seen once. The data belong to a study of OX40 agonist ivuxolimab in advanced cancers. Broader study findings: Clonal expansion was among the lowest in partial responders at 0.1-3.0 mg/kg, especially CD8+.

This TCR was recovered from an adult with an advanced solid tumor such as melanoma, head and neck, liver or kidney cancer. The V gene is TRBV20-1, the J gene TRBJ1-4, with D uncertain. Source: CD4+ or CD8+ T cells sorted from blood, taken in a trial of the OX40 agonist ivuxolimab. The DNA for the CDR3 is TGCAGTTTCTTAGGGTGGGAAAAACTGTTTTTT. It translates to CSFLGWEKLFF.